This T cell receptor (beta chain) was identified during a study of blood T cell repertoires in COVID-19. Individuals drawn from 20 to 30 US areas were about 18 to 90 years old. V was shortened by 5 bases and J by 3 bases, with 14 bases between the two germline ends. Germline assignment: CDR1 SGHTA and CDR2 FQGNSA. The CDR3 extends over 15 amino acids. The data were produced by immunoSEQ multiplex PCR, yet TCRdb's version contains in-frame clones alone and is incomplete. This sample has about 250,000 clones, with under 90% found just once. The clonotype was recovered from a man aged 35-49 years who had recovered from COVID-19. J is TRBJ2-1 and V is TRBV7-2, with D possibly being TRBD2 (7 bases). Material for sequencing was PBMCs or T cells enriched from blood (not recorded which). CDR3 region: CASSRGAGLYNEQFF. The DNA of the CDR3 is TGTGCCAGCAGCCGGGGGGCGGGACTCTACAATGAGCAGTTCTTC.